These T cell receptor beta chains were read from a single sample in a study of CD8+ T cells in alopecia areata. Some clones are missing from TCRdb's copy, which holds only in-frame ones; the method was immunoSEQ multiplex PCR. The table lists 95,000 to 120,000 clones, approximately 50% of them singletons. The specimen sequenced was NKG2D-low CD8+ T cells sorted from blood. These TCRs come from a human donor with alopecia areata. The CDR3 runs from the conserved cysteine through the conserved F or W. The order of the fields is CDR3 DNA, CDR3 protein, V gene, J gene, clone size, D gene. The D gene is left open where the match is weak. Clone size, where shown, is once, few, many, or a class for clones that have expanded.

CDR3nt: TGTGCCAGCAGTGCTCTGGGACTACCCACCTACGAGCAGTACTTC
CDR3aa: CASSALGLPTYEQYF
v_gene: TRBV28
j_gene: TRBJ2-7
abundance: NA
d_gene: TRBD2

CDR3nt: TGCGCCAGCAGCTTGGCCGAGTGGTATGAGCAGTTCTTC
CDR3aa: CASSLAEWYEQFF
v_gene: TRBV5-1
j_gene: TRBJ2-1
abundance: NA
d_gene: NA

CDR3nt: TGTGCCAGCATAGTCGGATTTGACACAGATACGCAGTATTTT
CDR3aa: CASIVGFDTDTQYF
v_gene: TRBV2
j_gene: TRBJ2-3
abundance: NA
d_gene: NA

CDR3nt: TGTGCCAGCAGGGCCGGGACAGGGGCTTCTGGGGCCAACGTCCTGACTTTC
CDR3aa: CASRAGTGASGANVLTF
v_gene: TRBV28
j_gene: TRBJ2-6
abundance: once
d_gene: TRBD1

CDR3nt: TGCGCCAGCAGCCAAGAGGCGACGGGGAGCACAGATACGCAGTATTTT
CDR3aa: CASSQEATGSTDTQYF
v_gene: TRBV4-1
j_gene: TRBJ2-3
abundance: NA
d_gene: NA

CDR3nt: TGTGCCAGTAATACGGGCGGGAGAGGGCCCAATGAGCAGTTCTTC
CDR3aa: CASNTGGRGPNEQFF
v_gene: TRBV19
j_gene: TRBJ2-1
abundance: NA
d_gene: TRBD2

CDR3nt: TGCGCCAGCAGCAGTCCGAGGACAGGACTGAACTACGAGCAGTACTTC
CDR3aa: CASSSPRTGLNYEQYF
v_gene: TRBV5-1
j_gene: TRBJ2-7
abundance: few
d_gene: TRBD1

CDR3nt: TGCAGCGTCGTACAGACTAGCGGGAGTAGAGACGAGCAGTACTTC
CDR3aa: CSVVQTSGSRDEQYF
v_gene: TRBV29-1
j_gene: TRBJ2-7
abundance: few
d_gene: TRBD2

CDR3nt: TGTGCCAGCAGCTTCTCGCCGCAGGCGGTGGCCTACGAGCAGTACTTC
CDR3aa: CASSFSPQAVAYEQYF
v_gene: TRBV7-6
j_gene: TRBJ2-7
abundance: NA
d_gene: NA

CDR3nt: TGTGCCAGCAGCTACGACGGGAGTACGGCAGATACGCAGTATTTT
CDR3aa: CASSYDGSTADTQYF
v_gene: TRBV9
j_gene: TRBJ2-3
abundance: NA
d_gene: NA

CDR3nt: TGCGCCAGCAGCCACGGGACAGGGGAGACCTACGAGCAGTACTTC
CDR3aa: CASSHGTGETYEQYF
v_gene: TRBV4-1
j_gene: TRBJ2-7
abundance: NA
d_gene: TRBD1

CDR3nt: TGTGCCAGCAGTTTTAACCGGGACAGGTCCTCCTACGAGCAGTACTTC
CDR3aa: CASSFNRDRSSYEQYF
v_gene: TRBV27
j_gene: TRBJ2-7
abundance: NA
d_gene: TRBD1

CDR3nt: TGTGCCAGCACCCCGGGCTTGGGGACCTACGAGCAGTACTTC
CDR3aa: CASTPGLGTYEQYF
v_gene: TRBV28
j_gene: TRBJ2-7
abundance: NA
d_gene: NA

CDR3nt: TGTGCCAGCAGCTTAGGCTCTGGGTGGATCTACGAGCAGTACTTC
CDR3aa: CASSLGSGWIYEQYF
v_gene: TRBV7-9
j_gene: TRBJ2-7
abundance: NA
d_gene: NA

CDR3nt: TGCGGGGCGGGTCCGGACGTGGGTTCCGAGCAGTACTTC
CDR3aa: CGAGPDVGSEQYF
v_gene: TRBV10-2
j_gene: TRBJ2-7
abundance: few
d_gene: NA

CDR3nt: TGCGCCAGCGGAACAACAGGGGGCGAGCAGTACTTC
CDR3aa: CASGTTGGEQYF
v_gene: TRBV4-1
j_gene: TRBJ2-7
abundance: NA
d_gene: TRBD1

CDR3nt: TGTGCCATCGGGGAGGGCCGCAATGAGCAGTTCTTC
CDR3aa: CAIGEGRNEQFF
v_gene: TRBV10-3
j_gene: TRBJ2-1
abundance: few
d_gene: TRBD2

CDR3nt: TGTGCCAGCAGCTTGTACGGAGCCAAAAACATTCAGTACTTC
CDR3aa: CASSLYGAKNIQYF
v_gene: TRBV5-5
j_gene: TRBJ2-4
abundance: few
d_gene: NA

CDR3nt: TGTGCCAGCAGCTCCAACGGGGCCTCGGATACGCAGTATTTT
CDR3aa: CASSSNGASDTQYF
v_gene: TRBV7-9
j_gene: TRBJ2-3
abundance: few
d_gene: NA

CDR3nt: TGTGCCAGCAGTTTGACTAGCGGGACCTACAATGAGCAGTTCTTC
CDR3aa: CASSLTSGTYNEQFF
v_gene: TRBV27
j_gene: TRBJ2-1
abundance: NA
d_gene: TRBD2

CDR3nt: TGTGCCAGCACCTCGGGGGAATGGACCTACAATGAGCAGTTCTTC
CDR3aa: CASTSGEWTYNEQFF
v_gene: TRBV28
j_gene: TRBJ2-1
abundance: NA
d_gene: NA

CDR3nt: TGTGCCAGCAGCTTAGCCCCTTACAATGAGCAGTTCTTC
CDR3aa: CASSLAPYNEQFF
v_gene: TRBV13
j_gene: TRBJ2-1
abundance: few
d_gene: NA

CDR3nt: TGTGCCAGCAGACCTCGGACAGGGGCGACTTACGAGCAGTACTTC
CDR3aa: CASRPRTGATYEQYF
v_gene: TRBV28
j_gene: TRBJ2-7
abundance: NA
d_gene: TRBD1

CDR3nt: TGCAGCGTTGGGGGAGTGGATACGCAGTATTTT
CDR3aa: CSVGGVDTQYF
v_gene: TRBV29-1
j_gene: TRBJ2-3
abundance: few
d_gene: NA

CDR3nt: TGTGCCAGCAGTTTAAACCAACAGGGGGCACTCTACGAGCAGTACTTC
CDR3aa: CASSLNQQGALYEQYF
v_gene: TRBV27
j_gene: TRBJ2-7
abundance: few
d_gene: TRBD1

CDR3nt: TGTGCCAGCAGCTTTTGGAGTGAGACCCAGTACTTC
CDR3aa: CASSFWSETQYF
v_gene: TRBV5-4
j_gene: TRBJ2-5
abundance: NA
d_gene: NA

CDR3nt: TGTGCCAGCAGCTTTAGCGGGACAGGGGGCTACGAGCAGTACTTC
CDR3aa: CASSFSGTGGYEQYF
v_gene: TRBV13
j_gene: TRBJ2-7
abundance: NA
d_gene: TRBD1

CDR3nt: TGTGCCAGCAGCCCGGGAACCTCGTATGGCTACACCTTC
CDR3aa: CASSPGTSYGYTF
v_gene: TRBV7-9
j_gene: TRBJ1-2
abundance: NA
d_gene: NA

CDR3nt: TGTGCCACCGCCCTTGGCGGGAGGGTGAATGAGCAGTTCTTC
CDR3aa: CATALGGRVNEQFF
v_gene: TRBV13
j_gene: TRBJ2-1
abundance: few
d_gene: TRBD2

CDR3nt: TGTGCCAGCAGTAACGACGAGGGACTCACAGATACGCAGTATTTT
CDR3aa: CASSNDEGLTDTQYF
v_gene: TRBV6-5
j_gene: TRBJ2-3
abundance: NA
d_gene: NA

CDR3nt: TGTGCCAGCAGCTCGGGCGACGGGACTAGAGAGGGCCAAACGCAGTATTTT
CDR3aa: CASSSGDGTREGQTQYF
v_gene: TRBV5-4
j_gene: TRBJ2-3
abundance: NA
d_gene: TRBD2

CDR3nt: TGTGCCAGCAGTGCCGCCGGGACAGGGGGCACAGATACGCAGTATTTT
CDR3aa: CASSAAGTGGTDTQYF
v_gene: TRBV27
j_gene: TRBJ2-3
abundance: NA
d_gene: TRBD1

CDR3nt: TGTGCCAGCAGCCCTGACGCGTTGAGGCGGGAGACCCAGTACTTC
CDR3aa: CASSPDALRRETQYF
v_gene: TRBV5-6
j_gene: TRBJ2-5
abundance: NA
d_gene: NA

CDR3nt: TGTGCTAGTGGTTTCCTCTTGACTAGCGGGAGAATCGATGAGCAGTTCTTC
CDR3aa: CASGFLLTSGRIDEQFF
v_gene: TRBV12-5
j_gene: TRBJ2-1
abundance: few
d_gene: TRBD2

CDR3nt: TGTGCCAGCAGCTTAGGGAACACCGGGGAGCTGTTTTTT
CDR3aa: CASSLGNTGELFF
v_gene: TRBV13
j_gene: TRBJ2-2
abundance: NA
d_gene: NA

CDR3nt: TGTGCCAGCAGCTACGCGACAGGGGGTACCTACGAGCAGTACTTC
CDR3aa: CASSYATGGTYEQYF
v_gene: TRBV13
j_gene: TRBJ2-7
abundance: NA
d_gene: TRBD1

CDR3nt: TGTGCCAGCAGCGTAGATGGGTATGGAGCAGATACGCAGTATTTT
CDR3aa: CASSVDGYGADTQYF
v_gene: TRBV9
j_gene: TRBJ2-3
abundance: NA
d_gene: NA

CDR3nt: TGCGCCAGCAGCCTTCGGACGGCCCGGGAAGCTTTCTTT
CDR3aa: CASSLRTAREAFF
v_gene: TRBV5-1
j_gene: TRBJ1-1
abundance: NA
d_gene: NA

CDR3nt: TGCGCCAGCAGTCCTTCTGACTCTTTAGGGGGTGAGCAGTTCTTC
CDR3aa: CASSPSDSLGGEQFF
v_gene: TRBV4-1
j_gene: TRBJ2-1
abundance: NA
d_gene: NA

CDR3nt: TGTGCCAGCAGTGTCCTCGACAGGGACAATGAGCAGTTCTTC
CDR3aa: CASSVLDRDNEQFF
v_gene: TRBV28
j_gene: TRBJ2-1
abundance: NA
d_gene: TRBD1

CDR3nt: TGTGCCAGTGTCTCGGGACTAGCGGGTAAAGAGCAGTACTTC
CDR3aa: CASVSGLAGKEQYF
v_gene: TRBV2
j_gene: TRBJ2-7
abundance: NA
d_gene: TRBD2

CDR3nt: TGTGCCAGCAGCTTACAGGTTGAAGCTTTCTTT
CDR3aa: CASSLQVEAFF
v_gene: TRBV13
j_gene: TRBJ1-1
abundance: NA
d_gene: NA

CDR3nt: TGCGCCAGCAGCCCTGAGAGGTGGCTAGCGGGAGGGCTGGGGGAGTTCTTC
CDR3aa: CASSPERWLAGGLGEFF
v_gene: TRBV5-1
j_gene: TRBJ2-1
abundance: NA
d_gene: TRBD2

CDR3nt: TGTGCCAGCAGCGTTTTTTGGGGCACAGATACGCAGTATTTT
CDR3aa: CASSVFWGTDTQYF
v_gene: TRBV9
j_gene: TRBJ2-3
abundance: NA
d_gene: NA

CDR3nt: TGCAGCGTTGAAGATAGAGGGGGACCTGGCTACACCTTC
CDR3aa: CSVEDRGGPGYTF
v_gene: TRBV29-1
j_gene: TRBJ1-2
abundance: NA
d_gene: NA

CDR3nt: TGCAGTGCTTCGCACCCTGCCGGCTACACCTTC
CDR3aa: CSASHPAGYTF
v_gene: TRBV20-1
j_gene: TRBJ1-2
abundance: NA
d_gene: NA

CDR3nt: TGTGCCAGCAGCCCGGGGTCCAATGAGCAGTTCTTC
CDR3aa: CASSPGSNEQFF
v_gene: TRBV5-6
j_gene: TRBJ2-1
abundance: NA
d_gene: NA

CDR3nt: TGTGCCAGCAGTGAATCCGGGACTAGCTCCGAGCAGTACTTC
CDR3aa: CASSESGTSSEQYF
v_gene: TRBV28
j_gene: TRBJ2-7
abundance: NA
d_gene: TRBD2

CDR3nt: TGTGCCAGCAGTTTATCCCCCCTGAACACTGAAGCTTTCTTT
CDR3aa: CASSLSPLNTEAFF
v_gene: TRBV28
j_gene: TRBJ1-1
abundance: NA
d_gene: NA

CDR3nt: TGTGCCAGCAGCTTTGGGACTAGCGGGAGGCAAGAGACCCAGTACTTC
CDR3aa: CASSFGTSGRQETQYF
v_gene: TRBV7-6
j_gene: TRBJ2-5
abundance: NA
d_gene: TRBD2

CDR3nt: TGTGCCAGCAGTGGAAATCTAGCGGGAGTTACAGATACGCAGTATTTT
CDR3aa: CASSGNLAGVTDTQYF
v_gene: TRBV2
j_gene: TRBJ2-3
abundance: few
d_gene: TRBD2

CDR3nt: TGTGCCTGGAGTGTACTAGCGGGAGGCCAGGAAGAGACCCAGTACTTC
CDR3aa: CAWSVLAGGQEETQYF
v_gene: TRBV30
j_gene: TRBJ2-5
abundance: NA
d_gene: TRBD2

CDR3nt: TGTGCCAGCAATCCGGGGGGGGGCTATGGCTACACCTTC
CDR3aa: CASNPGGGYGYTF
v_gene: TRBV25-1
j_gene: TRBJ1-2
abundance: few
d_gene: NA

CDR3nt: TGTGCCAGCAGCTTCCCAAGGGGAAAAGGGCCATTTAACACTGAAGCTTTCTTT
CDR3aa: CASSFPRGKGPFNTEAFF
v_gene: TRBV28
j_gene: TRBJ1-1
abundance: NA
d_gene: NA

CDR3nt: TGTGCCACCAGCAATCTACAGGCCTACGAGCAGTACTTC
CDR3aa: CATSNLQAYEQYF
v_gene: TRBV15
j_gene: TRBJ2-7
abundance: NA
d_gene: NA

CDR3nt: TGCAGCGTTGAATCTATGAACACTGAAGCTTTCTTT
CDR3aa: CSVESMNTEAFF
v_gene: TRBV29-1
j_gene: TRBJ1-1
abundance: NA
d_gene: NA

CDR3nt: TGTGCCAGCAGCTTAGCGGCACTCTTCAATGAGCAGTTCTTC
CDR3aa: CASSLAALFNEQFF
v_gene: TRBV7-9
j_gene: TRBJ2-1
abundance: few
d_gene: NA

CDR3nt: TGTGCCAGCAGCCCACTAGGGGGGAATGAGCCCCAGCATTTT
CDR3aa: CASSPLGGNEPQHF
v_gene: TRBV7-3
j_gene: TRBJ1-5
abundance: NA
d_gene: NA

CDR3nt: TGTGCCAGCAGCCAAGCGACTAGCGGGAGTCAAGAGACCCAGTACTTC
CDR3aa: CASSQATSGSQETQYF
v_gene: TRBV4-2
j_gene: TRBJ2-5
abundance: NA
d_gene: TRBD2